This T cell receptor (beta chain) was recovered during a study of T cell responses to AZD1222 COVID-19 vaccine. Sequencing used immunoSEQ multiplex PCR; TCRdb keeps in-frame clones, though not all of them. This table holds roughly 49,000 clones, more than 60% found once. Germline CDR1 reads LNHDA; CDR2 reads SQIVND (reference sequence). This CDR3 spans 14 amino acids. Trimming stripped 9 bases from V and 7 bases from J, with 18 bases between. The sequenced sample was peripheral blood, obtained on day 0 of MenACWY control vaccination. The receptor comes from an adult in good health. The V and J genes are TRBV19 and TRBJ2-2, with a possible D match to TRBD2 (5 bases). The CDR3 loop reads CASRVVGAGGELFF. CDR3 DNA sequence: TGTGCCAGCCGAGTCGTGGGCGCGGGCGGGGAGCTGTTTTTT. The entire variable domain, with the rest obtained from reference TRBV19 and TRBJ2-2, is as follows: DGGITQSPKYLFRKEGQNVTLSCEQNLNHDAMYWYRQDPGQGLRLIYYSQIVNDFQKGDIAEGYSVSREKKESFPLTVTSAQKNPTAFYLCASRVVGAGGELFFGEGSRLTVL.